Listed here are 27 T cell receptor beta chains from one sample, sequenced in a study of T cell repertoires in cytomegalovirus infection. Via MiXCR, TCRdb re-called the reads, giving one row per CDR3 protein. Found here are 290,000 or so distinct CDR3 sequences, roughly a quarter of them singletons; the top ten hold approximately 14%. The sample was PBMCs. Every receptor here comes from a human donor in good health (CMV status not recorded). Some clones in this sample may be carry-over from other donors' samples.

This clonotype was detected ten times or more. V gene TRBV7-2 combines with J gene TRBJ2-7; TRBD2 matches 9 bases. The CDR3 extends over 15 amino acids. V lost 1 base, J lost 3 bases, and 4 bases stayed unmatched. In germline, CDR1 is SGHTA, CDR2 FQGNSA. The CDR3 nucleotides read TGTGCCAGCAGCTTAGAAGCGGGGGGTTTCTACGAGCAGTACTTC. Amino acids: CASSLEAGGFYEQYF.

This clonotype was observed a few times. The CDR3 sequence: CASSPGDRDYEQYF. The CDR3 DNA sequence: TGCGCCAGCAGCCCAGGGGACAGGGACTACGAGCAGTACTTC. The rearrangement joins TRBV5-1 to TRBJ2-7; 9 bases are a match to TRBD1. The J segment lost 3 bases and the V segment lost 4 bases, leaving 5 bases of the junction unmatched. This CDR3 comprises 14 residues. Per germline, CDR1 SGHRS and CDR2 YFSETQ.

The V call is TRBV5-6, the J call TRBJ1-5; D perhaps matches TRBD1 (6 bases). The V end lost 0 bases, the J end lost 5 bases, and 12 bases lay between the germline ends. The CDR3 runs to 15 residues. The germline CDR1 and CDR2 sequences are SGHDT and YYEEEE. CDR3 sequence reads: CASSLATGMYQPQHF. The CDR3 DNA follows: TGTGCCAGCAGCTTGGCAACAGGGATGTATCAGCCCCAGCATTTT.

This clonotype has only a few counts. The V call is TRBV20-1, the J call TRBJ2-7; D is undetermined. The V and J ends lost 5 bases and 0 bases respectively, with 11 bases between them. Germline V gene sequence: CDR1 DFQATT, CDR2 SNEGSKA (reference sequence). This CDR3 has 13 residues. In DNA form, the CDR3 reads TGCAGTGCTGACCGTCCGAGCTCCTACGAGCAGTACTTC. Amino acid sequence: CSADRPSSYEQYF.

This clonotype was seen repeatedly, ten times or more. This chain connects TRBV7-2 to TRBJ1-3, with 7 bases matching TRBD1. Germline V gives CDR1 SGHTA, CDR2 FQGNSA. The ends lost 5 bases at V and 0 bases at J; junction bases unmatched: 4. The CDR3 has 15 residues. The CDR3 DNA reads TGTGCCAGCAGCCTGTCAGGGGGCTCTGGAAACACCATATATTTT. This codes for CASSLSGGSGNTIYF.

This clonotype has a handful of counts. The V and J genes are TRBV7-3 and TRBJ1-2; D may be TRBD1 (5 bases). Germline V gene sequence: CDR1 SGHTA, CDR2 FQGTGA. The CDR3 loop spans 12 amino acids. The V end was cut by 4 bases, the J end by 8 bases, with 11 bases between. CDR3 nucleotides: TGTGCCAGCAGCTCAACCGGGGCCGGCTACACCTTC. Translating gives CASSSTGAGYTF.

This clonotype was picked up many times. The chain recombines TRBV28 with TRBJ1-2; TRBD1 might be the D (5 bases). The CDR3 consists of 12 residues. Between the trimmed V and J ends, which lost 5 bases and 6 bases, there was a span of 10 bases. CDR1 is MDHEN and CDR2 is SYDVKM in the germline V gene. CDR3 sequence reads: CASSQGRDGYTF. The DNA for the CDR3 is TGTGCCAGCAGTCAGGGAAGGGATGGCTACACCTTC.

The J gene is TRBJ2-3, the V gene TRBV20-1; 8 bases align to TRBD2. Trimming took 5 bases from V and 3 from J; bases not matched to a gene: 7. The germline V gene encodes CDR1 DFQATT and CDR2 SNEGSKA (reference sequence). The CDR3 extends over 14 amino acids. The chain's CDR3 is CSALLAVGTDTQYF. The CDR3 DNA reads TGCAGTGCTCTACTAGCGGTCGGGACAGATACGCAGTATTTT.

This chain connects TRBV13 to TRBJ2-7; D not certain. Germline V CDR1 and CDR2: PRHDT, FYEKMQ (reference sequence). V was shortened by 2 bases and J by 6 bases, with 8 bases between the two germline ends. The CDR3 loop spans 12 amino acids. The CDR3 DNA reads as TGTGCCAGCAGCTTAAACCACCCCGAGCAGTACTTC. It yields the protein CASSLNHPEQYF.

This clonotype occurred many times. The chain recombines TRBV28 with TRBJ1-1; the D gene is possibly TRBD1 (5 bases). CDR3 size: 12 residues. Germline assignment: CDR1 MDHEN and CDR2 SYDVKM. Trimming removed 7 bases at V and 6 bases at J, with 12 bases between. The CDR3 bases are TGTGCCAGCACTCCCTGGGGGTCTGAAGCTTTCTTT. This translates into CASTPWGSEAFF.

This clonotype was recorded at least ten times. The V and J genes are TRBV7-9 and TRBJ2-3, with D unclear. CDR1 is SEHNR, CDR2 FQNEAQ, per germline (reference sequence). The CDR3 totals 12 residues. Trimming stripped 6 bases from V and 0 bases from J, with 4 bases between. In DNA form, the CDR3 reads TGTGCCAGCAGTTCTAGCACAGATACGCAGTATTTT. Encoded protein: CASSSSTDTQYF.

CDR3 in DNA: TGCGCCAGCAGCGAGGGACAGGGGACCAACGAGCAGTACTTC. Amino acid sequence: CASSEGQGTNEQYF. The V call is TRBV4-1, the J call TRBJ2-7; 10 nucleotides match TRBD1. V shed 5 bases and J 5 bases; nucleotides not matched to a gene: 6. CDR3 length equals 14 residues. Per germline, CDR1 MGHRA and CDR2 YSYEKL.

This clonotype was counted only a few times. The V and J genes are TRBV20-1 and TRBJ1-1, with 10 bases lining up with TRBD1. CDR1 and CDR2 from the germline V gene are DFQATT and SNEGSKA (reference sequence). The CDR3 covers 14 residues. Losses at the gene ends were 3 bases for V and 2 bases for J; bases not matched to a gene: 3. CDR3 coding DNA: TGCAGTGCTAGCCGGACAGGGGGAAACACTGAAGCTTTCTTT. This codes for CSASRTGGNTEAFF.

The CDR3 loop reads CSALGQGATNEKLFF. CDR3 DNA: TGCAGTGCCCTGGGACAGGGGGCAACTAATGAAAAACTGTTTTTT. This rearrangement joins TRBV20-1 to TRBJ1-4, with TRBD1 identical over 11 bases. The germline gives CDR1 DFQATT, CDR2 SNEGSKA (reference sequence). The CDR3 consists of 15 residues. The J segment lost 0 bases and the V segment lost 6 bases, leaving 3 bases of the junction unmatched.

This clonotype was detected a few times. The chain recombines TRBV11-2 with TRBJ2-7; D possibly corresponds to TRBD1 (6 bases). Per the germline V gene, CDR1 is SGHAT and CDR2 is FQNNGV. The V end lost 3 bases, the J end lost 0 bases, and 12 bases lay between the germline ends. This CDR3 contains 15 residues. CDR3 sequence reads: CASSFSGQLSYEQYF. For the CDR3, the DNA is TGTGCCAGCAGCTTTTCAGGACAGCTCTCCTACGAGCAGTACTTC.

This clonotype was seen ten or more times. The chain employs TRBV11-2 and TRBJ1-2; no clear D gene. Trimming removed 5 bases from V and 3 bases from J, with 16 bases in between. Germline V gene sequence: CDR1 SGHAT, CDR2 FQNNGV. CDR3 length: 15 amino acids. The CDR3 reads CASSHPRGRDYGYTF. The CDR3 DNA reads TGTGCCAGCAGCCACCCTCGGGGAAGGGACTATGGCTACACCTTC.

There are many counts of this clonotype. The chain carries TRBV7-2 and TRBJ2-7; weak D call: TRBD2 (5 bases). Germline V CDR1 and CDR2: SGHTA, FQGNSA. V lost 2 bases, J lost 0 bases, and 11 bases lay in between. CDR3 size: 15 residues. DNA of the CDR3: TGTGCCAGCAGCTTAATAGCGACCAGCTCCTACGAGCAGTACTTC. Its protein product is CASSLIATSSYEQYF.

Ten or more counts support this clonotype. This rearrangement joins TRBV7-2 to TRBJ1-5; D unclear. CDR1 is SGHTA and CDR2 is FQGNSA in the germline V gene. V lost 5 bases, J lost 9 bases, and 20 bases lay in between. CDR3 size: 15 residues. The CDR3 DNA is TGTGCCAGCAGCCCAACCCGGAACAGCGCCCGGCCCCAGCATTTT. It translates to CASSPTRNSARPQHF.

V is TRBV11-2 and J is TRBJ2-3; maybe TRBD1 (6 bases). The germline gives CDR1 SGHAT, CDR2 FQNNGV. CDR3 size: 17 residues. V lost 5 bases to trimming and J lost 1 base, with 19 bases between them. The CDR3 DNA sequence: TGTGCCAGCAGCCTCCTAGGACAGCCCCTCCGCACAGATACGCAGTATTTT. The encoded protein is CASSLLGQPLRTDTQYF.

This clonotype was recorded at least ten times. This chain uses TRBV7-2 with TRBJ2-3, with 8 bases that match TRBD2. V shed 5 bases and J 5 bases; nucleotides not matched to a gene: 9. The V gene's germline CDR1 is SGHTA and CDR2 FQGNSA. CDR3 size: 15 residues. CDR3 sequence (DNA): TGTGCCAGCAGCCCGGGACTAGGTTCCCAAGATACGCAGTATTTT. Protein product: CASSPGLGSQDTQYF.

This clonotype has only a few counts. The chain couples TRBV30 to TRBJ2-1; 10 nucleotides line up with TRBD2. The germline V gene has CDR1 GTSNPN and CDR2 SVGIG (reference sequence). The V and J ends lost 3 bases and 6 bases, in that order; junction bases with no gene match: 5. There are 14 residues in the CDR3. The CDR3 region is CAWSLAGVTNEQFF. In DNA, the CDR3 is TGTGCCTGGAGCCTAGCGGGAGTTACCAATGAGCAGTTCTTC.

The chain couples TRBV29-1 to TRBJ2-7; 8 nucleotides agree with TRBD1. V lost 4 bases, J lost 2 bases, and 7 bases stayed unmatched. The CDR3 loop spans 14 amino acids. Per germline, CDR1 SQVTM and CDR2 ANQGSEA. The chain's CDR3 is CSVAERTGTYEQYF. DNA of the CDR3: TGCAGCGTTGCCGAGCGGACAGGGACCTACGAGCAGTACTTC.

This clonotype occurred many times. The V and J genes are TRBV7-8 and TRBJ2-2; D is ambiguous. The CDR3 spans 16 residues. Germline CDR1 reads SGHVS; CDR2 reads FQNEAQ. With 1 base removed from V and 2 bases from J, the gap between germline ends came to 11 bases. The DNA for the CDR3 is TGTGCCAGCAGCTTAGGGTCGGCTACTAACACCGGGGAGCTGTTTTTT. The encoded protein is CASSLGSATNTGELFF. The full variable domain, with the rest looked up from reference TRBV7-8 and TRBJ2-2, is GAGVSQSPRYKVAKRGQDVALRCDPISGHVSLFWYQQALGQGPEFLTYFQNEAQLDKSGLPSDRFFAERPEGSVSTLKIQRTQQEDSAVYLCASSLGSATNTGELFFGEGSRLTVL.

V is TRBV19 and J is TRBJ2-1; 10 positions match TRBD1. Germline lookup yields CDR1 LNHDA and CDR2 SQIVND (reference sequence). V gave up 4 bases and J gave up 8 bases; unmatched junction bases: 5. This CDR3 has 14 amino acids. CDR3 region: CASSRTGGFDEQFF. Here the CDR3 DNA reads TGTGCCAGTAGTAGGACAGGGGGTTTCGATGAGCAGTTCTTC.

In nucleotides, the CDR3 is TGCAGCGTTGAAGTCCCCCGGGACAGGGGCCGTTGGTTCTTC. Its translation: CSVEVPRDRGRWFF. This chain joins TRBV29-1 and TRBJ2-1; 10 nucleotides align to TRBD1. Germline V gives CDR1 SQVTM, CDR2 ANQGSEA. J gave up 15 bases and V 1 base, and 12 bases lay outside the gene matches. The CDR3 covers 14 residues.

This clonotype was observed at least ten times. This chain uses TRBV7-2 with TRBJ2-5, with a weak D call TRBD1 (6 bases). V lost 4 bases and J 9 bases, leaving 15 bases between the germline ends. Germline V gene data show CDR1 as SGHTA and CDR2 as FQGNSA. The CDR3 totals 13 residues. The CDR3 nucleotides are TGTGCCAGCAGCTCAGGGGAACTTTTTGCCCAGTACTTC. This sequence encodes CASSSGELFAQYF.

This clonotype was counted a few times. CDR3 in amino acids: CASSFYTGSHNEQFF. CDR3 bases: TGTGCCAGCAGCTTCTACACAGGGTCCCACAATGAGCAGTTCTTC. J is TRBJ2-1 and V is TRBV7-3, with D maybe TRBD1 (6 bases). Trimming shortened V by 3 bases and J by 5 bases, and 14 bases separated the two germline ends. CDR3 length equals 15 residues. CDR1 is SGHTA and CDR2 is FQGTGA in the germline V gene.